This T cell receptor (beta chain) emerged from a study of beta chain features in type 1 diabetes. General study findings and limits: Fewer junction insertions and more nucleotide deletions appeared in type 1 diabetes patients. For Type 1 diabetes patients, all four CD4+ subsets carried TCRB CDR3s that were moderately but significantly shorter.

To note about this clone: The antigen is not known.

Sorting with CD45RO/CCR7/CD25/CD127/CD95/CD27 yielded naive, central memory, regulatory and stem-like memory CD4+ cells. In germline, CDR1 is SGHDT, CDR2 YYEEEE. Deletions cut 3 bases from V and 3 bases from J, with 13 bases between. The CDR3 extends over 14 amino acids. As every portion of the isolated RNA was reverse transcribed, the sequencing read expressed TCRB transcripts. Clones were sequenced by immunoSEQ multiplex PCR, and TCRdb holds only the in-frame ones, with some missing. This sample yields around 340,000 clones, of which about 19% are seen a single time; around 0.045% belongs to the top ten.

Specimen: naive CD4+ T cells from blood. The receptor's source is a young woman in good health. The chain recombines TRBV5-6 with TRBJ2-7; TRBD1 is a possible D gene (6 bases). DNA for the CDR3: TGTGCCAGCAGCTCCACAGGGTCGCTCTACGAGCAGTACTTC. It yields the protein CASSSTGSLYEQYF.